A single T cell receptor (beta chain) is shown here with its context. Its antigen specificity is not known. Qualities for individual bases were not recorded, and no much larger clone is one base off. The record originates from a study of cytomegalovirus exposure and HLA in healthy donors (TCRdb year 2017). Notes on the research overall: According to an earlier analysis of several hundred of the donors, about 179 million T cells yielded approximately 120 million unique TCR beta sequences and about 300 Gb of sequence data. HLA typing covered class I and class II loci at four-digit resolution. Roughly 5 DR-DQ haplotypes were handled as single units for association and clustering, since linkage in the cohort was strong. The study used immunosequencing to profile the T cell repertoires of 666 subjects and linked those repertoires to cytomegalovirus serostatus. Genome-wide SNP genotypes for about 65% of the roughly 670 donors were used in a later genetic analysis, which treated that subset as a discovery cohort. Across 398 genotyped donors of the cohort, an average of approximately 240,000 unique TCR beta nucleotide sequences per donor were sequenced, and approximately 17% of those sequences were non-productive. The aim of the study was to test whether cataloging public T cell receptors could identify signatures of past pathogen exposure. Approximately 300 gigabases of sequencing data and roughly 80 million unique TCR sequences made up an early release that covered 500 to 650 HLA-typed donors. Every repertoire in the discovery cohort had been generated on one and the same sequencing platform. In addition to the first cohort of approximately 670 subjects, a separate validation cohort of over 90 different subjects was used. Rather than drawing on any new phenotypic data, the later analysis identified candidate immune exposures from TCR beta sequences and the way those sequences occurred across donors. The study combined high-throughput TCR immunosequencing, statistical association of individual TCRs with disease status, and machine learning to predict cytomegalovirus infection status. Donor age, sex, ethnicity and CMV serostatus were collected together with the repertoire data. An earlier analysis of some 500 of the donors used high-throughput TCR beta sequencing to judge whether each TCR beta V gene segment behaved as functional or pseudogenic. Among the roughly 410 genotyped donors, around 81% belonged to the genetic ancestry cluster associated with self-reported Caucasian donors. The number of donors typed differed by locus, with about 629-630 for A, B, C, DRB1 and DQB1, over 500 for DQA1, 606 for DPA1, and over 400 for DPB1. To study patterns of TCR occurrence, a later analysis re-analyzed previously published TCR beta repertoires from several hundred donors and added high-resolution HLA genotyping.

Beyond this particular receptor, the publication reports: Most TCR sequences were observed very rarely across donors, whereas some public TCRs were present in many individuals. A few of the identified cytomegalovirus-associated TCR beta chains were confirmed in vitro to be specific for cytomegalovirus antigens. Specific HLA alleles were associated with about 17,000 TCR beta sequences at a false discovery rate of 0.05 in a later analysis. Compared with equally common non-associated chains, HLA-associated TCR beta chains in a later analysis were more clonally expanded and had lower generation probabilities. Only TCR beta chains were sequenced in this cohort, and the absence of alpha or paired-chain data limited detectable features. CMV serostatus was the only immune exposure information available for the cohort. A further reported finding was that TCR beta sequences accurately predicted the HLA-A and HLA-B alleles for most subjects in the first cohort. In a later analysis, most CMV-associated TCR beta chains were found to appear HLA-restricted, with HLA associations seemingly driven largely by CMV exposure. In the study, 150 to 200 TCR beta chains were listed as associated with cytomegalovirus. A later analysis found that TCR association rates varied across HLA loci, with DRB1 alleles showing the most associated TCRs and HLA-C alleles the fewest. Because the 87-base-pair reads could not distinguish some IMGT-functional V segments, including TRBV6-2 and TRBV6-3, those segments were excluded. Correlated functional status among segregating V segments might be attributable to linkage disequilibrium, but an unknown experimental factor could not be ruled out. Compared with the roughly 670-donor mean, donors in an Asian-associated ancestry cluster had fewer N-insertions in productive TCRs, according to a later genetic analysis. When HLA alleles, especially DR and DQ, strongly co-occurred, attributing TCR associations to individual alleles was difficult. An association between a missense DCLRE1C variant and V-gene and J-gene trimming of TCR beta chains was found in a later genetic analysis and replicated in an independent cohort. In both the original and validation cohorts, the classifier was reported to diagnose cytomegalovirus status with high specificity and sensitivity. Several of the top co-occurrence clusters appeared to be linked to parvovirus B19, influenza, CMV and Epstein-Barr virus, according to a later analysis. HLA typing was unavailable for some donors at each locus, so association tests used only the typed subset. Broadly in line with IMGT annotations, most TCR beta V segments showed up in productive rearrangements about 87% or about 30% of the time in an earlier analysis of 587 of the donors. A cluster of highly shared sequence variants was judged likely to be a technical artifact of the sequencing pipeline. The authors suggested that the approach could potentially be generalized to other disease states and immunological phenotypes. Because counts were too low, 15 to 20 rarely observed V segments, including chromosome 9 orphons, were left out of the earlier analysis of 500 to 650 of the donors. Roughly uniform sequencing depth across donors was assumed in presence/absence analyses, although this assumption may not hold.

The protocol used for the library was the immunoSEQ multiplex PCR assay. The multiplex PCR relied on a mix of 60 forward primers for TCR Vbeta segments and 13 reverse primers for TCR Jbeta segments. The CDR3 region of rearranged TCR beta genes was amplified from genomic DNA with a multiplex PCR assay. Amplified TCR beta libraries were sequenced as 87-base-pair reads on the Illumina HiSeq System. Per the authors' processing: Across the 600 to 700 repertoires, a later analysis counted approximately 83 million unique TCR beta chains, some 11 million of which were shared by at least two donors. Raw reads were error-corrected and collapsed into unique sequences by a nearest-neighbor algorithm in which closely related sequences were merged to remove PCR and sequencing errors. V, D and J gene segments were assigned by aligning CDR3 sequences to IMGT reference sequences. For a sequence to be retained, a match of at least six nucleotides was required to both a V gene segment and a J gene segment. A rearrangement counted as productive if the CDR3 had no stop codons and remained in frame with V and J, and every other rearrangement counted as non-productive. Following IMGT convention, CDR3 was defined as the stretch from the second conserved V-encoded cysteine to the conserved J-encoded phenylalanine. Sequences without an unambiguous match to a single V gene segment were excluded from the earlier analysis of about 600 of the donors. An earlier analysis of 587 of the donors classified V segments as functional when productive rearrangements were above 56.7% and as segregating when the standard deviation between donors was above 5%. A statistical classification framework was built for diagnosing cytomegalovirus status from the catalog of TCR beta chain sequences. In a later analysis, TCR nucleotide sequences were compared against IMGT/GENE-DB human TR gene sequences so that V and J genes could be assigned. Using the TCRdist pipeline, a later analysis assigned CDR3 sequences along with most-parsimonious VDJ recombination scenarios. In a later analysis, every TCR beta chain was defined by the combination of its CDR3 amino acid sequence and its V-gene family, and reads without a unique V-gene family were dropped. A later analysis removed over 500 highly shared, low-generation-probability nucleotide sequences to deal with suspected cross-contamination and a sequencing artifact. In a later analysis, a clonal expansion index for each public chain was calculated from normalized within-repertoire ranks of inferred template counts. Generation probabilities in a later analysis came from a VDJ recombination model fitted to out-of-frame rearrangements, and those results were checked against IGoR. A later analysis scored TCR-TCR, TCR-HLA and TCR-CMV co-occurrence with hypergeometric tests, applying a repertoire-size bias correction to TCR pairs. False discovery rates were estimated in a later analysis by permuting HLA or CMV assignments 20 times. In a later analysis, co-occurring TCRs were grouped with DBSCAN, and TCRdist sequence similarity was added when clustering was performed within HLA-allele-positive subsets. Repertoires with fewer than 30,000 or more than 120,000 public chains were left out of co-occurrence clustering, as were about 5 repertoires with anomalous nucleotide sharing. As stored in TCRdb, this immuneACCESS dataset retains in-frame rearrangements with V and J assigned. A fraction of the clones does not appear; measured against another copy, unresolved V genes explain less than half of the discrepancy, and the remainder lacks a known reason. V and J calls and clone size are copied from that table; D and trimming were computed from the DNA. Within this sample are 60,000 to 70,000 clones, with over 75% of them counted one time only. Clones ranked in the top ten supply approximately 4.3% of the sample.

The CDR3 holds 15 amino acids from the cysteine to the phenylalanine. The only DNA kept is the CDR3, 45 bases in frame from the first base. For CDR1 and CDR2, the germline V gene lists SGHRS and YFSETQ. V and J lose 0 bases and 6 bases, and a span of 13 bases separates them. The cohort comprised hundreds of healthy bone marrow donors. At the time of sampling, every cohort member was nominally healthy, though immune exposures that went unrecorded were likely present. The donor was CMV seronegative and belonged to the group of under 400 seronegative cohort members. Every donor gave a peripheral blood sample, and the peripheral blood mononuclear cells from that sample were used for TCR beta sequencing. The Qiagen DNeasy Blood Extraction Kit was used to extract genomic DNA from the blood cell samples.

Sequences were obtained from PBMCs. The sequence derives from a woman in her twenties or thirties in good health and CMV-seronegative. The V and J genes are TRBV5-1 and TRBJ1-5; the D segment could be TRBD1, given 6 matching bases. The DNA is as follows: TGCGCCAGCAGCTTGGCTGGGGGCGAGGGTCAGCCCCAGCATTTT. This gives the protein CASSLAGGEGQPQHF.